A single sample gave rise to the 13 T cell receptor beta chains below, sequenced in a study of blood T cell repertoires in COVID-19. The protocol was immunoSEQ multiplex PCR, while the TCRdb copy is restricted to in-frame clones and leaves out a portion. The sample yields about 170,000 clones, roughly 90% seen once. Sequenced sample: peripheral blood. Every receptor here comes from a man over 45 with acute or convalescent COVID-19.

V gene TRBV30 combines with J gene TRBJ1-4; D is unclear. V lost 4 bases, J lost 3 bases, and 9 bases lay in between. The CDR3 consists of 13 residues. The germline gives CDR1 GTSNPN, CDR2 SVGIG (reference sequence). CDR3 sequence: CAWMGQANEKLFF. CDR3 nucleotide sequence: TGTGCCTGGATGGGTCAGGCTAATGAAAAACTGTTTTTT.

Details on this clone: Because the CDR3's place on the DNA is in doubt, the DNA is left out and the CDR3 is given as listed by TCRdb. The chain combines TRBV21-1 with TRBJ2-5; the table calls TRBD2, which could not be checked here. TRBV21-1 is a recognized pseudogene. The CDR3 is 16 residues long, counting both termini. The CDR3 is CASTVGGGAARETQYF.

V is TRBV11-2 and J is TRBJ1-1; TRBD1 is a possible D gene (5 bases). Deletions cut 3 bases from V and 4 bases from J, with 15 bases between. Germline CDR1 SGHAT, CDR2 FQNNGV. CDR3 length equals 15 residues. This CDR3 reads CASSFGQGRFTEAFF. The CDR3 DNA reads as TGTGCCAGCAGCTTTGGGCAGGGCAGGTTCACTGAAGCTTTCTTT.

The chain has TRBV15 and TRBJ2-1; 14 nucleotides align to TRBD2. CDR3 size: 13 residues. V gave up 5 bases and J gave up 13 bases; unmatched junction bases: 4. From germline, CDR1 is LNHNV and CDR2 YYDKDF (reference sequence). The CDR3 DNA is TGTGCCACCAGCGGGACTAGCGGGAGAGGACAGTTCTTC. This codes for CATSGTSGRGQFF.

The V gene is TRBV12-3 or TRBV12-4, the J gene TRBJ1-5; D gene uncertain. Trimming cost V 8 bases and J 2 bases, with 10 bases left between them. The CDR3 runs to 13 residues. CDR3 region: CASAGSGNQPQHF. The CDR3 DNA reads TGTGCCAGCGCCGGGAGCGGCAATCAGCCCCAGCATTTT.

The V and J genes are TRBV7-8 and TRBJ2-6, with D uncertain. The CDR3 is 14 amino acids. V lost 3 bases and J 0 bases, leaving 3 bases between the germline ends. Germline V CDR1 and CDR2: SGHVS, FQNEAQ. The CDR3 loop is CASSFRSGANVLTF. The CDR3 DNA sequence: TGTGCCAGCAGCTTTCGCTCTGGGGCCAACGTCCTGACTTTC.

The V gene is TRBV11-2, the J gene TRBJ2-7; 8 nucleotides match TRBD2. This CDR3 contains 15 residues. The trim removed 0 bases at V and 6 bases at J, leaving 7 bases unmatched. The germline gives CDR1 SGHAT, CDR2 FQNNGV. The CDR3 DNA reads TGTGCCAGCAGCTTAGATAATACGGGGGGGCGCGAGCAGTACGTC. This codes for CASSLDNTGGREQYV.

This chain links TRBV5-1 with TRBJ2-5, with 7 bases fitting TRBD2. The ends lost 0 bases at V and 1 base at J; junction bases unmatched: 6. Germline assignment: CDR1 SGHRS and CDR2 YFSETQ. The CDR3 has 16 residues. CDR3: CASSLGAGETQETQYF. The CDR3 DNA is TGCGCCAGCAGCTTGGGGGCGGGGGAAACCCAAGAGACCCAGTACTTC. Combining the CDR3 with reference TRBV5-1 and TRBJ2-5 gives the whole variable domain KAGVTQTPRYLIKTRGQQVTLSCSPISGHRSVSWYQQTPGQGLQFLFEYFSETQRNKGNFPGRFSGRQFSNSRSEMNVSTLELGDSALYLCASSLGAGETQETQYFGPGTRLLVL.

This clone was seen a single time. The chain recombines TRBV10-3 with TRBJ2-6; tentative D call: TRBD2 (6 bases). The CDR3 is 15 amino acids. Germline assignment: CDR1 ENHRY and CDR2 SYGVKD. The V end lost 6 bases, the J end lost 0 bases, and 9 bases lay between the germline ends. The CDR3 spells CAISGGSSGANVLTF. As DNA, the CDR3 is TGTGCCATCAGCGGAGGGAGCTCTGGGGCCAACGTCCTGACTTTC.

The chain carries TRBV5-6 and TRBJ2-3; 10 bases agree with TRBD2. Germline V gives CDR1 SGHDT, CDR2 YYEEEE. The junction had 10 bases not matched to a gene; V was cut back by 2 bases and J by 7 bases. This CDR3 comprises 16 residues. DNA of the CDR3: TGTGCCAGCAGCTTTTCCCTAGCGGGGGCGATAAATACGCAGTATTTT. Its translation is CASSFSLAGAINTQYF.

The chain is built from TRBV12-3 or TRBV12-4 and TRBJ2-7, with D possibly TRBD2 on 5 matching bases. The V and J ends lost 3 bases and 2 bases respectively, with 8 bases between them. The CDR3 spans 13 residues. CDR3 coding DNA: TGTGCCAGCAGTTTCGGGGTCCCCTACGAGCAGTACTTC. This encodes CASSFGVPYEQYF.

This chain connects TRBV28 to TRBJ2-7; TRBD1 matches at 8 bases. Germline loops: CDR1 MDHEN, CDR2 SYDVKM. This CDR3 comprises 18 residues. The trim removed 6 bases at V and 5 bases at J, leaving 21 bases unmatched. The CDR3: CASSPLIRQGRKPDEQYF. CDR3 in DNA: TGTGCCAGCAGCCCGCTGATTAGACAGGGGAGGAAGCCGGACGAGCAGTACTTC.

This sequence joins TRBV6-5 and TRBJ1-2, with D hard to call. Trimming took 0 bases from V and 2 from J, leaving 7 bases between them. This CDR3 has 14 amino acids. Germline values: CDR1 MNHEY, CDR2 SVGAGI. CDR3: CASSYSRQNYGYTF. The CDR3 bases are TGTGCCAGCAGTTACTCGAGGCAGAACTATGGCTACACCTTC.